The 17 T cell receptor beta chains listed next were all sequenced from one sample in a study of Graves' ophthalmopathy and Graves' hyperthyroidism. RNA transcripts provided the template for amplifying TCR beta CDR3 regions. HTBI-primed first-round RT-PCR preceded second-round multiplex PCR. TCRdb reanalysed the multiplex PCR reads using MiXCR and keeps one entry per CDR3 protein. Found here are approximately 480,000 distinct CDR3 sequences, over 13% of them singletons; the top ten hold around 9.8%. The sequencing input was blood. The origin of the receptors is a woman in her 30s with Graves' ophthalmopathy.

This clonotype has more than one count but fewer than ten. Here the CDR3 reads CASSFRRTQETQYF. In nucleotides, the CDR3 is TGTGCCAGCAGCTTCCGACGGACGCAAGAGACCCAGTACTTC. The rearrangement links TRBV11-2 to TRBJ2-5; D gene unclear. The V gene lost 3 bases and the J gene lost 2 bases, with 10 bases spanning the gap. This CDR3 spans 14 amino acids. Germline V gene sequence: CDR1 SGHAT, CDR2 FQNNGV.

This clonotype was seen repeatedly, ten times or more. This chain connects TRBV6-5 to TRBJ2-7; TRBD1 aligns across 9 bases. Germline V lookup: CDR1 MNHEY, CDR2 SVGAGI. This CDR3 spans 15 amino acids. The V and J ends lost 5 bases and 4 bases, in that order; junction bases with no gene match: 9. The CDR3 sequence is CASSIETGGTYEQYF. The CDR3 DNA reads as TGTGCCAGCAGTATCGAGACAGGGGGTACGTACGAGCAGTACTTC.

This clonotype was seen ten or more times. V usage is TRBV15 and J usage is TRBJ2-7; 9 positions match TRBD1. With 5 bases clipped from V and 2 bases from J, the junction kept 7 bases outside the gene matches. The CDR3 has 15 residues. CDR1 is LNHNV and CDR2 is YYDKDF in the germline V gene (reference sequence). CDR3 residues: CATSAGTGLPYEQYF. For the CDR3, the DNA is TGTGCCACCAGCGCCGGGACAGGGCTTCCCTACGAGCAGTACTTC.

Points on this clonotype: Sequence at one end of the junction differs from germline and may be a read error. CDR3 sequence: CASSVGRGPTEALF. Written as DNA, the CDR3 is TGTGCCAGCAGCGTTGGCCGGGGGCCCACTGAAGCTCTCTTT. This chain joins TRBV9 and TRBJ1-1; weak D call: TRBD1 (6 bases). There are 14 residues in the CDR3. CDR1 SGDLS and CDR2 YYNGEE come from the germline V gene.

This clonotype was counted only a few times. Here the CDR3 DNA reads TGTGCCAGCAGCAAAGGGGGTAGAGGGGTGGAGACCCAGTACTTC. Translating it yields CASSKGGRGVETQYF. The chain employs TRBV7-2 and TRBJ2-5, with a possible D match to TRBD1 (6 bases). Germline assignment: CDR1 SGHTA and CDR2 FQGNSA. The CDR3 length is 15 residues. V was cut by 5 bases and J by 5 bases, with 18 bases left in between. Full variable domain (rest looked up from reference TRBV7-2 and TRBJ2-5): GAGVSQSPSNKVTEKGKDVELRCDPISGHTALYWYRQSLGQGLEFLIYFQGNSAPDKSGLPSDRFSAERTGGSVSTLTIQRTQQEDSAVYLCASSKGGRGVETQYFGPGTRLLVL.

This clonotype was counted ten times or more. V is TRBV12-3 or TRBV12-4 and J is TRBJ1-1; 9 bases are shared with TRBD1. J lost 8 bases, V lost 2 bases, and 6 bases had no gene match. The CDR3 loop spans 14 amino acids. CDR3 bases: TGTGCCAGCAGTTTACAACAGGGGGCTGCGGAAGCTTTCTTT. It encodes CASSLQQGAAEAFF.

This clonotype was seen ten or more times. The gene calls are TRBV30 and TRBJ1-1; 9 bases map to TRBD1. Germline assignment: CDR1 GTSNPN and CDR2 SVGIG (reference sequence). There are 16 residues in the CDR3. V shed 6 bases and J 1 base; nucleotides not matched to a gene: 12. The CDR3 nucleotides read TGTGCCTGCCAAATATATACGGGACAGGGGAACACTGAAGCTTTCTTT. Protein sequence: CACQIYTGQGNTEAFF.

This clonotype occurred many times. This chain links TRBV19 with TRBJ2-4; D possibly corresponds to TRBD2 (6 bases). The germline V gene encodes CDR1 LNHDA and CDR2 SQIVND (reference sequence). Trimming left V 3 bases short and J 4 bases short, with 16 bases between. The CDR3 covers 16 residues. In DNA form, the CDR3 reads TGTGCCAGTAGTATGCTGCGGGGACTCGCAAAAAACATTCAGTACTTC. It is translated as CASSMLRGLAKNIQYF.

This clonotype was observed at least ten times. V gene TRBV30 combines with J gene TRBJ1-5; TRBD1 is a possible D gene (5 bases). Germline-derived CDR1 and CDR2 are GTSNPN and SVGIG (reference sequence). V lost 1 base to trimming and J lost 0 bases, with 7 bases between them. This CDR3 has 14 residues. In DNA, the CDR3 is TGTGCCTGGAGTGGCGACAGTAGCAATCAGCCCCAGCATTTT. Amino acid sequence: CAWSGDSSNQPQHF.

This clonotype was recorded a few times. The chain has TRBV18 and TRBJ1-5; 10 bases are a match to TRBD1. The V segment lost 4 bases and the J segment 6 bases; nucleotides outside the gene matches: 6. Germline CDR1 and CDR2: KGHSH and LQKENI. This CDR3 spans 15 amino acids. CDR3 sequence: CASSLGQGSGQPQHF. CDR3 coding DNA: TGTGCCAGCTCACTGGGACAGGGGTCCGGTCAGCCCCAGCATTTT.

This clonotype has a count of ten or more. The genes are TRBV19 and TRBJ1-1; 8 bases are a match to TRBD1. V shed 3 bases and J 5 bases; nucleotides not matched to a gene: 8. CDR3 length equals 15 residues. Germline V CDR1 and CDR2: LNHDA, SQIVND (reference sequence). The DNA for the CDR3 is TGTGCCAGTAGTATTGGGGCCAGGGGGCCTACTGAAGCTTTCTTT. This codes for CASSIGARGPTEAFF. The variable domain in full, completed from reference TRBV19 and TRBJ1-1, reads DGGITQSPKYLFRKEGQNVTLSCEQNLNHDAMYWYRQDPGQGLRLIYYSQIVNDFQKGDIAEGYSVSREKKESFPLTVTSAQKNPTAFYLCASSIGARGPTEAFFGQGTRLTVV.

The sample holds many counts of this clonotype. The CDR3 protein is CASSDGTGTSYEQYF. The CDR3 DNA follows: TGTGCCAGCAGTGATGGGACAGGGACCTCCTACGAGCAGTACTTC. The chain links TRBV6-1 to TRBJ2-7, with 9 bases that match TRBD1. V was clipped by 3 bases and J by 0 bases; unmatched bases: 3. Per germline, CDR1 MNHNS and CDR2 SASEGT. The CDR3 is 15 residues long.

Many counts were recorded for this clonotype. The chain joins TRBV6-5 to TRBJ1-2; D is perhaps TRBD1 (6 bases). V was pared by 0 bases and J by 11 bases, with 7 bases between. The CDR3 runs to 11 residues. Per the germline V gene, CDR1 is MNHEY and CDR2 is SVGAGI. The CDR3 DNA reads as TGTGCCAGCAGTTACTCGGGGGCTTACACCTTC. Amino acids: CASSYSGAYTF.

The chain links TRBV11-2 to TRBJ2-7, with D possibly being TRBD1 or TRBD2 (5 bases each). The V gene's germline CDR1 is SGHAT and CDR2 FQNNGV. The CDR3 runs 17 residues. Trimming cost V 5 bases and J 3 bases, with 23 bases left between them. The CDR3 DNA follows: TGTGCCAGCAGCGCCCTTAGGGGACCGGGTCACCTCTACGAGCAGTACTTC. The encoded protein is CASSALRGPGHLYEQYF.

This clonotype came up many times. The CDR3 coding sequence is TGTGCCAGCAGCTCCGGGACAGGGCAAGAGACCCAGTACTTC. This codes for CASSSGTGQETQYF. This chain uses TRBV7-9 with TRBJ2-5, with TRBD1 identical over 9 bases. The length of the CDR3 is 14 residues. Per germline, CDR1 SEHNR and CDR2 FQNEAQ (reference sequence). V shed 4 bases, J shed 2 bases, and the junction held 2 bases outside the gene matches.

This clonotype came up many times. The V gene is TRBV4-1, the J gene TRBJ2-7; D remains unclear. Germline V gives CDR1 MGHRA, CDR2 YSYEKL. The CDR3 sequence is 13 residues long. The V end was cut by 1 base, the J end by 5 bases, with 9 bases between. The CDR3 nucleotides read TGCGCCAGCAGCCAAGGGAGCTTGGACGAGCAGTACTTC. It is translated as CASSQGSLDEQYF.

This clonotype has just a few counts. At one end, the junction sequence differs from germline, possibly due to a read error. The chain joins TRBV11-3 to TRBJ2-4; D is unresolved. CDR1 is SGHNT, CDR2 YENEEA, per germline. The CDR3 has 12 amino acids. CDR3 coding DNA: TGTGCCAGCAGCTTATCCCAAAACATTAAGTACTTC. It codes for CASSLSQNIKYF.